Listed below are T cell receptor beta chains from one sample, sequenced in a study of regulatory T cells in long-lasting Graves disease. TCRdb recomputed calls from the multiplex PCR reads with MiXCR, one row per CDR3 protein. The sample records some 600,000 distinct CDR3 sequences, 16% being singletons. The data also belong to a second study, concerning T cells in Graves' hyperthyroidism and ophthalmopathy.

The material was peripheral blood mononuclear cells (PBMCs), obtained at new diagnosis, from a patient treated with antithyroid drugs. The receptor set was obtained from a man aged 18 to 29 with Graves disease. Each CDR3 is given with its conserved first and last residue. A D gene is named only where the DNA matches it firmly. Clone size is shown for a subset of rows, as once, few, many or a class of expanded clone.

size	D	V	J	CDR3	DNA
-	-	TRBV7-9	TRBJ2-3	CASSFDFFGGATDTQYF	TGTGCCAGCAGCTTTGACTTCTTTGGGGGGGCCACAGATACGCAGTATTTT
few	TRBD2	TRBV27	TRBJ2-2	CASSPGTSGNTGELFF	TGTGCCAGCAGTCCAGGGACTAGCGGAAACACCGGGGAGCTGTTTTTT
many	TRBD1	TRBV6-9	TRBJ1-1	CASSYGQGGGTEAFF	TGTGCCAGCAGCTACGGACAGGGGGGTGGCACTGAAGCTTTCTTT
few	-	TRBV24-1	TRBJ2-2	CATSDSSGYTGELFF	TGTGCCACCAGTGATTCCTCAGGGTACACCGGGGAGCTGTTTTTT
-	TRBD2	TRBV9	TRBJ2-5	CASSVSGTLPTETQYF	TGTGCCAGCAGCGTTAGCGGGACCCTCCCGACGGAGACCCAGTACTTC
many	-	TRBV5-1	TRBJ2-1	CASSFQGREQFF	TGCGCCAGCAGCTTCCAGGGCAGGGAGCAGTTCTTC
many	-	TRBV18	TRBJ2-1	CASSRPTGEQFF	TGTGCCAGCTCACGACCAACGGGTGAGCAGTTCTTC
-	-	TRBV6-1	TRBJ2-7	CASSMDGYEQYF	TGTGCCAGCAGCATGGACGGCTACGAGCAGTACTTC
-	-	TRBV4-2	TRBJ1-3	CASSQHRVAGNTIYF	TGTGCCAGCAGCCAGCACAGGGTAGCTGGAAACACCATATATTTT
-	-	TRBV3-1	TRBJ1-3	CASSVPKGFTDGNTIYF	TGTGCCAGCAGCGTCCCGAAGGGGTTTACGGATGGAAACACCATATATTTT
-	-	TRBV29-1	TRBJ2-5	CSVVDLHVASFEETQYF	TGCAGCGTTGTAGATCTTCATGTAGCAAGCTTTGAGGAGACCCAGTACTTC
-	TRBD2	TRBV20-1	TRBJ2-1	CSARPHPGLAGLDEQFF	TGCAGTGCTAGACCTCACCCGGGACTAGCGGGCCTCGATGAGCAGTTCTTC
many	TRBD1	TRBV28	TRBJ1-6	CASSLLGQDNSPLHF	TGTGCCAGCAGTTTACTCGGACAGGATAATTCACCCCTCCACTTT
few	-	TRBV4-1	TRBJ2-5	CASSQAGNIGTQYF	TGCGCCAGCAGCCAGGCGGGGAACATCGGGACCCAGTACTTC
-	-	TRBV30	TRBJ2-3	CARNTGFGTDTQYF	TGTGCCAGAAACACAGGGTTCGGCACAGATACGCAGTATTTT
few	-	TRBV5-1	TRBJ2-2	CASSSGWGWERDTGELFF	TGCGCCAGCAGCTCGGGATGGGGATGGGAACGAGACACCGGGGAGCTGTTTTTT
few	-	TRBV9	TRBJ2-7	CASSGGGLDEGEQYF	TGTGCCAGCAGCGGAGGAGGACTTGACGAAGGGGAGCAGTACTTC
many	-	TRBV9	TRBJ2-5	CASSGHGETQYF	TGTGCCAGCAGCGGGCACGGAGAGACCCAGTACTTC
-	-	TRBV4-1	TRBJ2-7	CASSQEISRTYEQYF	TGCGCCAGCAGCCAAGAAATCAGCCGGACCTACGAGCAGTACTTC
many	-	TRBV28	TRBJ1-5	CASSFASYQPQHF	TGTGCCAGCAGTTTCGCCAGTTATCAGCCCCAGCATTTT
few	-	TRBV7-3	TRBJ2-5	CASSSDRTPTPETQYF	TGTGCCAGCAGCTCCGACCGGACCCCCACTCCCGAGACCCAGTACTTC
few	-	TRBV19	TRBJ1-5	CASSILSGPNQPQHF	TGTGCCAGTAGTATTCTCTCGGGGCCCAATCAGCCCCAGCATTTT
many	-	TRBV2	TRBJ1-4	CASKPDGVDLKFF	TGTGCCAGCAAACCCGATGGGGTCGACCTGAAGTTTTTT
many	TRBD1	TRBV9	TRBJ1-1	CASSLGGRGSAEAFF	TGTGCCAGCAGCCTAGGGGGCAGGGGGAGCGCTGAAGCTTTCTTT
many	-	TRBV24-1	TRBJ2-1	CATSDPRGSSSYNEQFF	TGTGCCACCAGTGACCCAAGGGGCTCAAGCTCCTACAATGAGCAGTTCTTC
many	-	TRBV6-1	TRBJ2-3	CASTPGRERSDTQYF	TGTGCCAGCACGCCGGGTCGGGAGAGGTCAGATACGCAGTATTTT
many	-	TRBV5-5	TRBJ1-5	CASSWGPGTNQPQHF	TGCGCCAGCAGCTGGGGACCAGGAACGAATCAGCCCCAGCATTTT
many	-	TRBV2	TRBJ1-5	CASSELVVNSNQPQHF	TGTGCCAGCAGTGAATTGGTAGTTAACAGCAATCAGCCCCAGCATTTT
many	-	TRBV28	TRBJ2-6	CASSGRWRRDSGANVLTF	TGTGCCAGCAGTGGCCGGTGGCGACGGGACTCTGGGGCCAACGTCCTGACTTTC
few	-	TRBV5-1	TRBJ2-2	CASSRFLAANTGELFF	TGCGCCAGCAGCCGGTTCCTAGCCGCGAACACCGGGGAGCTGTTTTTT
many	-	TRBV20-1	TRBJ1-1	CSARDLGGGTDTEAFF	TGCAGTGCTAGAGATCTCGGGGGTGGCACAGACACTGAAGCTTTCTTT